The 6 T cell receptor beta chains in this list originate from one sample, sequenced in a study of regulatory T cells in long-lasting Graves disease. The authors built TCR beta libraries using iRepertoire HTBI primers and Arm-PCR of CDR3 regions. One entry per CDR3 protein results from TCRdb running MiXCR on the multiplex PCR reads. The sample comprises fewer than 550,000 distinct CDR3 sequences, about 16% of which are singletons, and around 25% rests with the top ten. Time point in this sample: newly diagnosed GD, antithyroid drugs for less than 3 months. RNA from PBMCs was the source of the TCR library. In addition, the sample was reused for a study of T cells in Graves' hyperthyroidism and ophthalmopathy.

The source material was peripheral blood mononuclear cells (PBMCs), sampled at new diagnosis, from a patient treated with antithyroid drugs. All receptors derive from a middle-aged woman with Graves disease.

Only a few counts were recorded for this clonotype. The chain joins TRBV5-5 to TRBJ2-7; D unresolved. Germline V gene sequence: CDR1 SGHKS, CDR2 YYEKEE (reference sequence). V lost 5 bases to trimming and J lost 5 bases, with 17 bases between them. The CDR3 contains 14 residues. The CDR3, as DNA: TGTGCCAGCAGTTTAACCCCGGTTCAGGACGAGCAGTACTTC. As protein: CASSLTPVQDEQYF.

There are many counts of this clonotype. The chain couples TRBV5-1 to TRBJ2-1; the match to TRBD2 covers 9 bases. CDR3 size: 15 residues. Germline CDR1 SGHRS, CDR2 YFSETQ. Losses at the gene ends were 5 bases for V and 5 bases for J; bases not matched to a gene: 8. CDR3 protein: CASRLAGVGDNEQFF. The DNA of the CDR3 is TGCGCCAGCAGATTAGCGGGGGTCGGGGACAATGAGCAGTTCTTC.

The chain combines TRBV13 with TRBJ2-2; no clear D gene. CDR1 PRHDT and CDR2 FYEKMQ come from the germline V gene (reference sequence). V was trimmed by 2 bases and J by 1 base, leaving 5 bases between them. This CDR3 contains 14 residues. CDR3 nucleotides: TGTGCCAGCAGCTTAATCGGGAACACCGGGGAGCTGTTTTTT. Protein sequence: CASSLIGNTGELFF.

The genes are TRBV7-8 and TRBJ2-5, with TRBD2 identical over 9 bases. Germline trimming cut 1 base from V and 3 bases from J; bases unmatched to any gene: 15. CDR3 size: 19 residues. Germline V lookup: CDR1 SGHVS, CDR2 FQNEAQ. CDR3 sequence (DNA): TGTGCCAGCAGCTTAGGTGTCCCTTACCTTGCGGGGGGGGAAGAGACCCAGTACTTC. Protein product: CASSLGVPYLAGGEETQYF.

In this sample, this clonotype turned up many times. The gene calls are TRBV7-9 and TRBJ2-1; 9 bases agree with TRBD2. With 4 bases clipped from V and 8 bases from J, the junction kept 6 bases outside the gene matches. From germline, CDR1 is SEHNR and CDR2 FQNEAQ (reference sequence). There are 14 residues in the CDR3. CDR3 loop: CASSWLAGDDEQFF. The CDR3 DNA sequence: TGTGCCAGCAGCTGGTTAGCGGGGGACGATGAGCAGTTCTTC.

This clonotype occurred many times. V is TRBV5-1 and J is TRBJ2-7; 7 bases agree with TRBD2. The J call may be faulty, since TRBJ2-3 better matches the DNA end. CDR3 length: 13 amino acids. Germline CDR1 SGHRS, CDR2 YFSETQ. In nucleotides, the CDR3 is TGCGCCAGCAGCTTGGGTCGCGGGAGTGAGCAGTATTTT. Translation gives CASSLGRGSEQYF.